One TCR beta chain is described in this entry. The specificity of this receptor is unknown. Nothing much larger sits one base from this clone, and base qualities are not available. This sample is part of a study of regulatory T cells in long-lasting Graves disease (dated by TCRdb to 2020 to 2023). Broadly, across the study: Patients with newly diagnosed Graves' disease had been on antithyroid drugs for under 3 months. The study was registered as a clinical trial and conducted in China. TCR sequencing covered roughly 13 persistent and 20 or so newly diagnosed Graves' disease patients, approximately 33 samples in total. This study used TCR sequencing and RNA sequencing of peripheral blood to compare persistent Graves' disease patients against newly diagnosed Graves' disease patients. On the study overall, not on this receptor specifically: A larger number of public clonotypes was shared among persistent patients (around 2,700) than among newly diagnosed patients (approximately 930). Preferential use of TRBV28, TRBJ1-2 and TRBJ2-5 was observed in persistent disease, whereas TRBV20-1 and TRBJ2-1 were favored in newly diagnosed disease. Only peripheral blood was studied, because thyroid tissue, the primary lesion, was inaccessible. As a limitation, the authors acknowledged that the small sample size may reduce accuracy. Persistent Graves' disease patients showed lower TCR Shannon entropy and fewer highly expanded clones than newly diagnosed patients, suggesting clonal expansion. Sequencing and analysis were restricted to the TCR beta chain.

Library construction relied on multiplex PCR. The sequencer was an Illumina HiSeq 4000. TCR beta libraries were built with iRepertoire HTBI primers and Arm-PCR amplification of CDR3 regions. Gel purification was performed on PCR products prior to sequencing. In the paper's pipeline: Gene usage analysis of CDR3 amino acid clonotypes used the approximately 62 TRBV and about 13 TRBJ segments found across samples. COPE and FqMerger were used to merge the filtered high-quality paired reads into contigs. BLAST was used to align contigs to the IMGT TRBV, TRBD and TRBJ reference genes, and CDR3 was defined following IMGT. Any clonotype with a frequency above 0.1% was classified as a highly expanded clone. Repertoire diversity was measured by Shannon entropy, and V-J evenness by the Gini coefficient. A clonotype found in more than one individual was treated as public. TCRdb trimmed public reads at Q25 via fastp, called clones via MiXCR and kept in-frame beta chains. Each CDR3 protein gets just one entry, which takes the most common genes and DNA from the rows behind it. The V and J calls shown here were made by TCRdb, not taken from the authors' results. The sample has approximately 300,000 distinct CDR3 sequences on record, 18% of them singletons. The ten most abundant clones make up about 39% of the sample.

Relative to germline, V is missing 0 bases and J is missing 0 bases, with 7 bases of the junction outside any gene match. Taken from the germline V gene, the CDR1 and CDR2 loops are SNHLY and FYNNEI. There are 18 amino acids in the CDR3, from cysteine to phenylalanine inclusive. Just CDR3 DNA is preserved here, 54 bases in frame from base 1. The intended sense of this specimen's time point label: newly diagnosed GD, antithyroid drugs for less than 3 months. For both TCR sequencing and RNA sequencing, RNA was extracted from PBMCs using TRIzol. Graves' disease was diagnosed according to American Thyroid Association guidelines. Patients for the study were recruited at an endocrinology department in Xi'an, China. Each patient gave 8.5 to 9.5 milliliters of peripheral blood, collected in an EDTA anticoagulant tube. Ficoll Paque Plus density gradient separation was used to isolate PBMCs, and no additional T cell sorting was done. An Agilent 2100 Bioanalyzer and agarose gel were used to check RNA quality, and a NanoDrop 2000 was used to measure RNA concentration.

This material consisted of peripheral blood mononuclear cells (PBMCs), taken at new diagnosis, from a patient treated with antithyroid drugs. Recombination joined TRBV2 with TRBJ2-5, and TRBD2 aligns with 10 junction nucleotides. The origin of this receptor is a female donor with Graves disease. The CDR3 is CASSEADGLAANQETQYF. In nucleotides, the sequence is TGTGCCAGCAGTGAAGCGGACGGACTAGCGGCAAACCAAGAGACCCAGTACTTC.